The 5 T cell receptor beta chains presented below share a single source sample, sequenced in a study of PD-L1 blockade in urothelial cancer. Time point specified: peripheral blood 6 weeks after treatment start. Clones were sequenced by immunoSEQ multiplex PCR, and TCRdb holds only the in-frame ones, with some missing. Found here are 45,000 to 60,000 clones, 88% of them singletons; the top ten hold 2.4%. The sequenced sample was PBMCs, obtained around atezolizumab (anti-PD-L1) treatment. The receptors here all came from a man aged 60 to 75 with urothelial cancer.

J is TRBJ2-1 and V is TRBV11-2; 9 bases map to TRBD2. CDR1 SGHAT and CDR2 FQNNGV come from the germline V gene. With 6 bases clipped from V and 5 bases from J, the junction kept 11 bases outside the gene matches. CDR3 length: 16 amino acids. The CDR3 spells CASRLPIAGGNNEQFF. In DNA form, the CDR3 reads TGTGCCAGCAGATTACCTATTGCGGGGGGGAACAATGAGCAGTTCTTC.

V is TRBV6-6 and J is TRBJ1-2; 7 positions match TRBD1. Trimming at V came to 0 bases and at J to 5 bases, leaving 6 bases not matched to a gene. The CDR3 loop spans 15 amino acids. Germline loops: CDR1 MNHNY, CDR2 SVGAGI (reference sequence). DNA for the CDR3: TGTGCCAGCAGTTACTCCGACAGGGATGGTTATGGCTACACCTTC. Translation: CASSYSDRDGYGYTF.

This rearrangement joins TRBV19 to TRBJ2-3, with D uncertain. V lost 6 bases to trimming and J lost 3 bases, with 4 bases between them. The CDR3 is 11 amino acids. In germline, CDR1 is LNHDA, CDR2 SQIVND (reference sequence). CDR3 region: CASSQTDTQYF. CDR3 nucleotides: TGTGCCAGTAGCCAGACAGATACGCAGTATTTT.

This clone was found a few times. The chain uses TRBV6-6 and TRBJ1-2; D call uncertain. This CDR3 has 15 residues. Germline CDR1 MNHNY, CDR2 SVGAGI (reference sequence). The V and J ends lost 0 bases and 5 bases respectively, with 13 bases between them. CDR3 DNA sequence: TGTGCCAGCAGTTACTCCCTGGCAGCGGGATATGGCTACACCTTC. The encoded protein is CASSYSLAAGYGYTF.

This chain links TRBV5-1 with TRBJ2-5, with 8 nucleotides matching TRBD1. Germline V lookup: CDR1 SGHRS, CDR2 YFSETQ. This CDR3 spans 14 amino acids. Losses at the gene ends were 3 bases for V and 5 bases for J; bases not matched to a gene: 6. The DNA for the CDR3 is TGCGCCAGCAGCTCCGCGACAGGGGACGAGACCCAGTACTTC. This gives the protein CASSSATGDETQYF.